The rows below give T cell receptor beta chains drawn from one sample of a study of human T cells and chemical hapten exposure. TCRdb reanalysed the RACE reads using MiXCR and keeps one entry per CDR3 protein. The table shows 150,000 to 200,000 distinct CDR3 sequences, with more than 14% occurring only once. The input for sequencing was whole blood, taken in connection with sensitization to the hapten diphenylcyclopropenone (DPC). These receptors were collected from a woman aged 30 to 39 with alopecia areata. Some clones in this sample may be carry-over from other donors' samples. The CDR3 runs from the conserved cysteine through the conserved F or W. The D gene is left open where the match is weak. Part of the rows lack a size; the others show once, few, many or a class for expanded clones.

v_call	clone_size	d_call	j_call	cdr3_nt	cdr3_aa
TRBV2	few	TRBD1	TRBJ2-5	TGTGCCAGCAGTGAGCGGACAGGGTTGGAGACCCAGTACTTC	CASSERTGLETQYF
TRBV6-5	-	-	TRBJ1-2	TGTGCCAGCAGTTACTCGATATCCGGGCGCTATGGCTACACCTTC	CASSYSISGRYGYTF
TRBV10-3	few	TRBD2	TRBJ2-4	TGTGCCATCAGTCCAGCGGGGGCGAGAAACATTCAGTACTTC	CAISPAGARNIQYF
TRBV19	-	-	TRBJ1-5	TGTGCCAGTAGTATATTGTACAGCAATCAGCCCCAGCATTTT	CASSILYSNQPQHF
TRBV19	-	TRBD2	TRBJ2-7	TGTGCCAGTAGCCCAACTCTAGCGGGAGGTCAGGAGCAGTACTTC	CASSPTLAGGQEQYF
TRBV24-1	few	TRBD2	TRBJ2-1	TGTGCCACCAGTGAACAGCGCACGGGGGGCTACAATGAGCAGTTCTTC	CATSEQRTGGYNEQFF
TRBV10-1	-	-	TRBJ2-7	TGCGCCAGCAGTGTAGAGGGGCCCCACGAGCAGTACTTC	CASSVEGPHEQYF
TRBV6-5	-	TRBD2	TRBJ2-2	TGTGCCAGCGAGCGGGGGAACACCGGGGAGCTGTTTTTT	CASERGNTGELFF
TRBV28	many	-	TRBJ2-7	TGTGCCAGCAGTGCCCTTTGGGGCCCCTCATGGGAGCAGTACTTC	CASSALWGPSWEQYF
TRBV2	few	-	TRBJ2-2	TGTGCCAGCAGTACTGGGACTCTGAACACCGGGGAGCTGTTTTTT	CASSTGTLNTGELFF
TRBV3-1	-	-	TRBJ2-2	TGTGCCAGCAGCCAAGGCGTCGTCGCCGGGAAGCTGTTTTTT	CASSQGVVAGKLFF
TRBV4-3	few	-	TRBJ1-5	TGCGCCAGCAGCCAAGATAGACAGTTCAATCAGCCCCAGCATTTT	CASSQDRQFNQPQHF